This T cell receptor beta chain was sequenced during a study of T cells in Graves' hyperthyroidism and ophthalmopathy (dated by TCRdb to the late 2010s). Some background on the complete study: TCR V-J signatures able to tell the groups apart were searched for in a discovery cohort of more than 90 patients, of whom over 40 had Graves' ophthalmopathy and around 58 had stable Graves' hyperthyroidism. An independent validation cohort of under 20 hyperthyroidism patients and approximately 17 patients who later progressed to ophthalmopathy tested prospective prediction of ophthalmopathy. The roughly 94 discovery patients were randomly divided into training and test sets at a 7:3 ratio. In about 6 Graves' hyperthyroidism patients, the study also compared T-cell repertoires from thyroid tissue with T-cell repertoires from blood. Following sampling, methimazole starting at 30 mg daily was given to hyperthyroidism patients, and high-dose intravenous methylprednisolone was given to ophthalmopathy patients. The paper reports TCR Vbeta CDR3 sequencing of fewer than 150 peripheral blood samples: under 45 ophthalmopathy, roughly 80 hyperthyroidism and approximately 17 progressor patients.

On the study overall, not on this receptor specifically: A 13 V-J signature model separated ophthalmopathy from stable hyperthyroidism, with around 90% sensitivity and 81.08% specificity in cross-validation and 80%/75% in testing. Sample size was not statistically predetermined, and blinding of investigators to group allocation was not performed. Blood samples also contained most of the expanded thyroid clonotypes (frequency above 0.001), which suggests that blood repertoires may reflect thyroid immune responses. In validation, the model predicted progression to ophthalmopathy a median of about 6 months before onset, with about 64% sensitivity and around 76% specificity.

Germline trimming: 5 bases from V, 9 bases from J; junction bases outside gene matches: 12. Taken from the germline V gene, the CDR1 and CDR2 loops are SGHVS and FQNEAQ. CDR3 length: 14 amino acids, cysteine to phenylalanine. Left in the record is the CDR3 DNA by itself, 42 bases read in frame from the first base. Exclusion was applied to patients with uncontrolled infections, other autoimmune diseases, pregnancy or lactation. Diagnoses were based on clinical symptoms, serum thyroxine and TRAb, thyroid ultrasound and orbital computed tomography. Total RNA was extracted using Trizol reagent, and RNA quality was assessed on an Agilent 2100 Bioanalyzer. The TCR beta CDR3 regions were amplified from the RNA transcripts. For the first round of RT-PCR on the TCR CDR3, the HTBI primer set was used together with the Qiagen OneStep RT-PCR kit. The libraries were constructed in a second round of multiplex PCR and then size-selected and purified. Sequencing of the libraries was done on an Illumina HiSeq2000 using paired-end 100 bp reads. The authors' pipeline ran thus. SOAPnuke was used to process the raw data, with reads discarded if the reads contained adapters or uncalled bases, had a mean Phred below 15, or lacked an exact constant-primer or identifier match. High-quality paired reads were merged using COPE v1.2.5, and each unique nucleotide sequence was defined as a clonotype. MiTCR v1.1 was used to align the clonotypes against IMGT TRBV, TRBD and TRBJ reference segments. Only V-J combinations with frequency above 0.0001, covering 99% to 99.2% of repertoires, were analysed. The TCS score was defined as the ratio of F50 (clonal expansion) to E x V (chaos), calculated using BLOSUM62-based TCRdist between CDR3 peptides within each V-J. Welch's t-statistics and random forest reduced roughly 530 V-J features to about 13, which were used in a naive Bayes classifier (R e1071). Thyroid-blood repertoire similarity was quantified with the Morisita-Horn index. The public reads were run again by TCRdb, first through fastp at Q25 and then through MiXCR, and only productive beta chains were kept. Every entry covers one CDR3 protein and lists the most common genes and DNA from its rows. TCRdb, not the authors, supplied the V and J calls. The sample table shows about 570,000 distinct CDR3 sequences, and approximately 44% are seen once. The ten largest clones add up to roughly 20% of the sample.

Concerning this clonotype itself: Its antigen is not yet known. No much larger clonotype is one base removed from it; base qualities were not supplied.

The TCR sequence derives from an adult woman with Graves' disease, either hyperthyroidism or ophthalmopathy (not recorded which). Recombination linked TRBV7-8 to TRBJ2-5, with 7 bases aligning to TRBD2. Source material: peripheral blood or thyroid tissue (not recorded which). The bases are TGTGCCAGCAGCCAAGGTGGCGGGGGTTGGCCCCAGTACTTC. The translation is CASSQGGGGWPQYF.